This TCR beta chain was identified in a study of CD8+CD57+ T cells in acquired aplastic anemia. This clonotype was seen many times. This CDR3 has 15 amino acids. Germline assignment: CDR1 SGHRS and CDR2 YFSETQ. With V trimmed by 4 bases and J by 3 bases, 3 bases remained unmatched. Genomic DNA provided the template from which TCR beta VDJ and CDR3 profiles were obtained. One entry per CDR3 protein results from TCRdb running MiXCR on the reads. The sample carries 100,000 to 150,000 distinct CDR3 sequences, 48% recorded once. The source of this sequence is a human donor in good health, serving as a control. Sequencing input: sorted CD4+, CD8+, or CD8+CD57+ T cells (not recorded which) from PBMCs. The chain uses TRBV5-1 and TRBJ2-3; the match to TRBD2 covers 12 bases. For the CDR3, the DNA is TGCGCCAGCAGCAGGACTAGCGGGGAGACAGATACGCAGTATTTT. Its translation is CASSRTSGETDTQYF.